Listed here are 7 T cell receptor beta chains from one sample, sequenced in a study of identical twins (dated by TCRdb to about 2016). The library relied on 5' RACE. Sequenced using an Illumina HiSeq 2000. TCRdb trimmed the raw reads at Q25, called clones with MiXCR and kept productive beta chains. One record per CDR3 amino acid sequence lists the most common genes and DNA. In all, the sample holds 500,000 or so distinct CDR3 sequences, and 14% of those were seen once. The ten biggest clones cover about 1% of the sample. Another study also made use of these data, one on yellow fever vaccine responses in identical twins.

The sequenced sample consisted of CD4+ T cells sorted from blood. The receptors were gathered from a woman younger than 35 in good health.

This clonotype was observed many times. The chain recombines TRBV5-6 with TRBJ1-4; 7 bases are shared with TRBD1. Germline loops: CDR1 SGHDT, CDR2 YYEEEE. The ends lost 0 bases at V and 8 bases at J; junction bases unmatched: 4. The CDR3 sequence is 14 residues long. CDR3 loop: CASSLGQGREKLFF. DNA for the CDR3: TGTGCCAGCAGCTTGGGACAGGGAAGAGAAAAACTGTTTTTT. Using reference TRBV5-6 and TRBJ1-4 for the parts outside the CDR3, the full variable domain is DAGVTQSPTHLIKTRGQQVTLRCSPKSGHDTVSWYQQALGQGPQFIFQYYEEEERQRGNFPDRFSGHQFPNYSSELNVNALLLGDSALYLCASSLGQGREKLFFGSGTQLSVL.

This clonotype showed up just a few times. For the CDR3, the DNA is TGTGCCTGGAGTGAGCCTACGGGAAAACTGTTTTTT. It is translated as CAWSEPTGKLFF. V is TRBV30 and J is TRBJ1-4, with D unresolved. V was shortened by 1 base and J by 10 bases, with 10 bases between the two germline ends. From germline, CDR1 is GTSNPN and CDR2 SVGIG (reference sequence). This CDR3 has 12 amino acids.

The CDR3, as DNA: TGCGCCAGCAGCTTGGGGACGAGAGGGACCACTGAAGCTTTCTTT. It is translated as CASSLGTRGTTEAFF. V usage is TRBV5-1 and J usage is TRBJ1-1, with D perhaps TRBD1 (5 bases). Per germline, CDR1 SGHRS and CDR2 YFSETQ. The V end was cut by 0 bases, the J end by 4 bases, with 13 bases between. The CDR3 contains 15 residues.

This clonotype came up many times. The CDR3 region has the DNA TGTGCCAGCAGCTTTAAAGCGGGGGGGCCGGCAGACAATGAGCAGTTCTTC. Protein sequence: CASSFKAGGPADNEQFF. The V and J genes are TRBV7-9 and TRBJ2-1; 10 nucleotides agree with TRBD2. The germline gives CDR1 SEHNR, CDR2 FQNEAQ (reference sequence). The J segment lost 5 bases and the V segment lost 3 bases, leaving 10 bases of the junction unmatched. This CDR3 region has 17 residues.

This clonotype occurred many times. V usage is TRBV7-2 and J usage is TRBJ2-7; 11 bases fit TRBD1. The germline V gene has CDR1 SGHTA and CDR2 FQGNSA. The J segment lost 6 bases and the V segment lost 4 bases, leaving 11 bases of the junction unmatched. The CDR3 runs 16 residues. CDR3 sequence: CASSSRGGQGAIEQYF. The CDR3 DNA reads TGTGCCAGCAGCTCCCGAGGAGGACAGGGGGCCATCGAGCAGTACTTC. The full variable domain, rest sourced from reference TRBV7-2 and TRBJ2-7, is GAGVSQSPSNKVTEKGKDVELRCDPISGHTALYWYRQSLGQGLEFLIYFQGNSAPDKSGLPSDRFSAERTGGSVSTLTIQRTQQEDSAVYLCASSSRGGQGAIEQYFGPGTRLTVT.

The chain recombines TRBV2 with TRBJ2-2, with D maybe TRBD2 (6 bases). Trimming pared 6 bases from V and 0 bases from J, leaving 11 bases between. The germline V gene encodes CDR1 SNHLY and CDR2 FYNNEI. The length of the CDR3 is 15 residues. The DNA of the CDR3 is TGTGCCAGCAGCCCATGGACTACGAACACCGGGGAGCTGTTTTTT. As protein: CASSPWTTNTGELFF. Supplemented by reference TRBV2 and TRBJ2-2, the full variable domain reads EPEVTQTPSHQVTQMGQEVILRCVPISNHLYFYWYRQILGQKVEFLVSFYNNEISEKSEIFDDQFSVERPDGSNFTLKIRSTKLEDSAMYFCASSPWTTNTGELFFGEGSRLTVL.

This rearrangement joins TRBV20-1 to TRBJ2-1; D gene unclear. Between the trimmed V and J ends, which lost 3 bases and 3 bases, there was a span of 9 bases. There are 13 residues in the CDR3. The germline CDR1 and CDR2 sequences are DFQATT and SNEGSKA (reference sequence). The DNA for the CDR3 is TGCAGTGCTAGTGCGCCCATCTACAATGAGCAGTTCTTC. Encoded protein: CSASAPIYNEQFF.